These 25 T cell receptor beta chains came from one sample sequenced in a study of shared clonotypes between healthy human individuals. Libraries were prepared by immunoSEQ multiplex PCR; TCRdb keeps only in-frame clonotypes and omits some of them. The data contain more than 2,000,000 clones, approximately 92% of them singletons. The sample was naive CD4+ T cells sorted from blood. Described subset: CD45RA+ positively selected. These receptors were taken from a man aged 18 to 30 in good health.

V usage is TRBV4-2 and J usage is TRBJ2-1; tentatively, D is TRBD1 or TRBD2 (5 bases each). The CDR3 contains 13 residues. The V end lost 1 base, the J end lost 12 bases, and 13 bases lay between the germline ends. CDR1 is LGHNA, CDR2 YNFKEQ, per germline. In nucleotides, the CDR3 is TGTGCCAGCAGCCAAGGTGACAGCCGGGGGCAGTTCTTC. Translating it yields CASSQGDSRGQFF.

The V gene is TRBV5-1, the J gene TRBJ2-1, with 8 bases fitting TRBD2. The CDR3 consists of 16 residues. Germline CDR1 is SGHRS and CDR2 is YFSETQ. V shed 0 bases, J shed 0 bases, and the junction held 2 bases outside the gene matches. CDR3 protein: CASSLVGTSSYNEQFF. In nucleotides, the CDR3 is TGCGCCAGCAGCTTGGTGGGGACTAGCTCCTACAATGAGCAGTTCTTC.

The genes are TRBV6-5 and TRBJ1-4; no clear D gene. The V gene's germline CDR1 is MNHEY and CDR2 SVGAGI. The CDR3 contains 15 residues. Trimming stripped 2 bases from V and 7 bases from J, with 14 bases between. The chain's CDR3 is CASSYTGMNGEKLFF. The CDR3 nucleotides read TGTGCCAGCAGTTACACCGGGATGAATGGTGAAAAACTGTTTTTT.

J is TRBJ1-5 and V is TRBV28, with D uncertain. Between the trimmed V and J ends, which lost 4 bases and 3 bases, there was a span of 7 bases. CDR1 is MDHEN, CDR2 SYDVKM, per germline. The length of the CDR3 is 13 residues. CDR3 protein: CASSYLVNQPQHF. CDR3 in DNA: TGTGCCAGCAGTTACCTAGTCAATCAGCCCCAGCATTTT.

The chain carries TRBV4-3 and TRBJ2-1, with D unclear. This CDR3 is built from 14 residues. The V end was cut by 4 bases, the J end by 4 bases, with 11 bases between. In germline, CDR1 is LGHNA, CDR2 YSLEER. In nucleotides, the CDR3 is TGCGCCAGCAGCCTATTACGCGGATACAATGAGCAGTTCTTC. Its protein is CASSLLRGYNEQFF.

This clone was detected a few times. The rearrangement uses TRBV6-5 and TRBJ1-4; TRBD1 might be the D (5 bases). This CDR3 contains 14 residues. Trimming pared 6 bases from V and 4 bases from J, leaving 12 bases between. Germline lookup yields CDR1 MNHEY and CDR2 SVGAGI. The CDR3 reads CASRGDSRNEKLFF. The CDR3 nucleotides are TGTGCCAGCAGGGGAGACAGCCGTAATGAAAAACTGTTTTTT.

The chain recombines TRBV5-4 with TRBJ1-2; D is perhaps TRBD1 (6 bases). V was clipped by 1 base and J by 8 bases, with 15 bases between them. From germline, CDR1 is SGHNT and CDR2 YYREEE (reference sequence). The CDR3 is 14 amino acids. CDR3 sequence reads: CASSLTGSLGGYTF. The CDR3 bases are TGTGCCAGCAGCTTGACAGGGAGTTTGGGCGGCTACACCTTC.

The J gene is TRBJ2-2, the V gene TRBV10-3; 13 positions match TRBD2. The V gene's germline CDR1 is ENHRY and CDR2 SYGVKD. The CDR3 is made up of 16 amino acids. Trimming took 10 bases from V and 2 from J; bases not matched to a gene: 7. CDR3 coding DNA: TGTGCCACCTCCGGGACTAGCGGGAAAAACACCGGGGAGCTGTTTTTT. Its translation: CATSGTSGKNTGELFF.

This clone was detected a few times. The J gene is TRBJ2-7, the V gene TRBV29-1; possible D gene TRBD1, 5 bases. With 7 bases removed from V and 5 bases from J, the gap between germline ends came to 21 bases. Looked up from germline, CDR1 is SQVTM and CDR2 is ANQGSEA. The CDR3 is 14 residues long. For the CDR3, the DNA is TGCAGCGCCTGCAGTTGGGCAGGGAACGACGAGCAGTACTTC. Translation: CSACSWAGNDEQYF.

The gene calls are TRBV23-1 and TRBJ2-3, with 16 bases identical to TRBD2. TRBV23-1 is classed as an ORF, of uncertain function. The CDR3 length is 16 residues. The V segment lost 6 bases and the J segment 5 bases; nucleotides outside the gene matches: 5. The CDR3 DNA is TGCGCCAGCAGCGGGACTAGCGGGGGGGCCGGAGATACGCAGTATTTT. Amino acids: CASSGTSGGAGDTQYF.

J is TRBJ1-1 and V is TRBV30; D might be TRBD1 (5 bases). CDR1 is GTSNPN and CDR2 is SVGIG in the germline V gene (reference sequence). The CDR3 is made up of 12 amino acids. V gave up 6 bases and J gave up 4 bases, with 12 bases separating them. CDR3 DNA sequence: TGTGCCTGCGAGGCGGGGGGCACTGAAGCTTTCTTT. It translates to CACEAGGTEAFF. Looking up the rest from reference TRBV30 and TRBJ1-1 gives the full variable domain: SQTIHQWPATLVQPVGSPLSLECTVEGTSNPNLYWYRQAAGRGLQLLFYSVGIGQISSEVPQNLSASRPQDRQFILSSKKLLLSDSGFYLCACEAGGTEAFFGQGTRLTVV.

The chain carries TRBV10-3 and TRBJ1-3; 9 positions match TRBD1. This CDR3 comprises 14 residues. With V trimmed by 5 bases and J by 9 bases, 8 bases remained unmatched. The V gene's germline CDR1 is ENHRY and CDR2 SYGVKD. The CDR3: CAISFTGGEGTIYF. The DNA of the CDR3 is TGTGCCATCAGTTTTACAGGGGGCGAAGGCACCATATATTTT.

The genes are TRBV7-2 and TRBJ1-6, with 10 bases fitting TRBD1. Per the germline V gene, CDR1 is SGHTA and CDR2 is FQGNSA. This CDR3 region has 17 residues. V shed 5 bases, J shed 0 bases, and the junction held 4 bases outside the gene matches. For the CDR3, the DNA is TGTGCCAGCAGCACTCGGGACAGGGGCTCCTATAATTCACCCCTCCACTTT. Its protein is CASSTRDRGSYNSPLHF. Variable domain in full (rest from reference TRBV7-2 and TRBJ1-6): GAGVSQSPSNKVTEKGKDVELRCDPISGHTALYWYRQSLGQGLEFLIYFQGNSAPDKSGLPSDRFSAERTGGSVSTLTIQRTQQEDSAVYLCASSTRDRGSYNSPLHFGNGTRLTVT.

As for this clone: This sample also contains other DNA sequences that code for the same CDR3. This chain connects TRBV6-5 to TRBJ2-7, with 8 bases that match TRBD1. The CDR3 is made up of 13 amino acids. The J segment lost 6 bases and the V segment lost 4 bases, leaving 5 bases of the junction unmatched. Germline V gene data show CDR1 as MNHEY and CDR2 as SVGAGI. This CDR3 is CASSSAGGGEQYF. For the CDR3, the DNA is TGTGCCAGCAGTTCTGCAGGGGGCGGCGAGCAGTACTTC.

The chain recombines TRBV6-6 with TRBJ2-3; D assignment may be TRBD1 or TRBD2 (5 bases each). The V end lost 6 bases, the J end lost 2 bases, and 12 bases lay between the germline ends. In germline, CDR1 is MNHNY, CDR2 SVGAGI (reference sequence). The CDR3 extends over 14 amino acids. In nucleotides, the CDR3 is TGTGCCAGCAGGGAGAGGGGCCCCACAGATACGCAGTATTTT. It codes for CASRERGPTDTQYF.

This rearrangement joins TRBV9 to TRBJ2-1; a possible D gene is TRBD1 (5 bases). In germline, CDR1 is SGDLS, CDR2 YYNGEE. The CDR3 is 13 residues long. V was clipped by 0 bases and J by 6 bases, with 7 bases between them. This CDR3 is CASSVAQGNEQFF. The CDR3 DNA sequence: TGTGCCAGCAGCGTAGCCCAGGGCAATGAGCAGTTCTTC.

The V call is TRBV5-1, the J call TRBJ2-5, with 7 bases identical to TRBD1. After removal of 3 bases from V and 3 bases from J, the junction contained 5 bases not matched to a gene. The CDR3 consists of 14 residues. Germline CDR1 and CDR2: SGHRS and YFSETQ. The CDR3 sequence: CASSSMQGEETQYF. The CDR3, as DNA: TGCGCCAGCAGCTCGATGCAGGGGGAAGAGACCCAGTACTTC.

This clone was observed a few times. The chain joins TRBV11-2 to TRBJ2-2; 12 bases map to TRBD2. Germline lookup yields CDR1 SGHAT and CDR2 FQNNGV. V lost 6 bases, J lost 7 bases, and 9 bases stayed unmatched. This CDR3 has 16 amino acids. The DNA of the CDR3 is TGTGCCAGCAGTTCCAGACTAGCGGGAGCTGGCGGGGAGCTGTTTTTT. Protein: CASSSRLAGAGGELFF.

This clone was detected only once. The genes are TRBV6-1 and TRBJ1-5, with D uncertain. The CDR3 spans 16 residues. The germline V gene encodes CDR1 MNHNS and CDR2 SASEGT. Trimming removed 1 base from V and 2 bases from J, with 12 bases in between. The CDR3 spells CASSEELRERNQPQHF. CDR3 nucleotide sequence: TGTGCCAGCAGTGAAGAGTTAAGAGAGCGCAATCAGCCCCAGCATTTT.

In regard to this clone: The sample contains more than one DNA sequence encoding this CDR3. This chain joins TRBV2 and TRBJ1-5; D is uncertain. This CDR3 region has 14 residues. The germline V gene has CDR1 SNHLY and CDR2 FYNNEI. V was clipped by 3 bases and J by 4 bases, with 10 bases between them. CDR3 residues: CASSDWVSNQPQHF. The CDR3 DNA sequence: TGTGCCAGCAGTGATTGGGTCTCTAATCAGCCCCAGCATTTT.

Comment on this clone: Other nucleotide sequences in the sample specify the same CDR3. V usage is TRBV19 and J usage is TRBJ1-5, with D uncertain. V was pared by 7 bases and J by 3 bases, with 10 bases between. The CDR3 is made up of 13 amino acids. CDR1 and CDR2 (germline): LNHDA, SQIVND (reference sequence). In DNA form, the CDR3 reads TGTGCCAGTACCAGAGGGCTCAATCAGCCCCAGCATTTT. As protein: CASTRGLNQPQHF.

The sample holds one count of this clone. The J gene is TRBJ2-3, the V gene TRBV19; D is unclear. V gave up 3 bases and J gave up 5 bases, with 9 bases separating them. The V gene's germline CDR1 is LNHDA and CDR2 SQIVND (reference sequence). This CDR3 contains 13 residues. Here the CDR3 reads CASSIDLRDTQYF. CDR3 nucleotides: TGTGCCAGTAGTATCGATCTCAGAGATACGCAGTATTTT.

To note about this clone: In the same sample, other DNA sequences code for this CDR3. The V gene is TRBV7-9, the J gene TRBJ1-4, with TRBD1 matching over 9 bases. CDR3 length: 14 residues. CDR1 and CDR2 from the germline V gene are SEHNR and FQNEAQ (reference sequence). After removal of 5 bases from V and 7 bases from J, the junction contained 5 bases not matched to a gene. The CDR3 here is CASSRDREGEKLFF. The CDR3 DNA is TGTGCCAGCAGCCGGGACAGGGAGGGTGAAAAACTGTTTTTT. The variable domain in full, with the rest retrieved from reference TRBV7-9 and TRBJ1-4, is DTGVSQNPRHKITKRGQNVTFRCDPISEHNRLYWYRQTLGQGPEFLTYFQNEAQLEKSRLLSDRFSAERPKGSFSTLEIQRTEQGDSAMYLCASSRDREGEKLFFGSGTQLSVL.

The chain uses TRBV5-1 and TRBJ1-3; D possibly corresponds to TRBD1 (6 bases). V lost 3 bases to trimming and J lost 3 bases, with 16 bases between them. Germline assignment: CDR1 SGHRS and CDR2 YFSETQ. CDR3 size: 16 residues. CDR3 DNA sequence: TGCGCCAGCAGCTCCAAAACAGGGTTCAGTGGAAACACCATATATTTT. It translates to CASSSKTGFSGNTIYF.

This clone has just a few counts. Different DNA sequences within this sample yield the same CDR3. The J gene is TRBJ1-1, the V gene TRBV18; D is unresolved. Trimming removed 0 bases at V and 2 bases at J, with 7 bases between. The CDR3 spans 14 residues. Germline lookup yields CDR1 KGHSH and CDR2 LQKENI. The CDR3 coding sequence is TGTGCCAGCTCACCACCGTCGGTAAACACTGAAGCTTTCTTT. Its translation is CASSPPSVNTEAFF.